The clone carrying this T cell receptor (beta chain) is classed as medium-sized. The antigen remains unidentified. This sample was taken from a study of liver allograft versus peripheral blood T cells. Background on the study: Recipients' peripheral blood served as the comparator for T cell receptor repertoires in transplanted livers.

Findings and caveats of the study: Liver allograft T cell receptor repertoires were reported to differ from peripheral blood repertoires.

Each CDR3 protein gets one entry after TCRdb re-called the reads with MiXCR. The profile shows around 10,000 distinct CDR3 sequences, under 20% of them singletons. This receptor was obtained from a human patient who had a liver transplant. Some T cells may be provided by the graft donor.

The CDR3 DNA is TGTGCCAGCAGCGCCTACAGGGGAATGAACACTGAAGCTTTCTTT. This translates into CASSAYRGMNTEAFF. The chain employs TRBV7-2 and TRBJ1-1, with 7 bases matching TRBD1. CDR3 length: 15 amino acids. Germline V gene lookup returns CDR1 SGHTA and CDR2 FQGNSA. V was clipped by 5 bases and J by 0 bases; unmatched bases: 6.